This TCR beta chain was observed in a study of response to subunit inactivated influenza vaccine. This clonotype was found a few times. Its antigen is currently unknown. With 5 bases removed from V and 4 bases from J, the gap between germline ends came to 17 bases. Germline CDR1 is MNHNS and CDR2 is SASEGT. This CDR3 is built from 15 residues. Using its own MiXCR run on the RT-PCR reads, TCRdb lists one record per CDR3 protein. The data contain 550,000 to 800,000 distinct CDR3 sequences, about 15% of them seen just once; the ten biggest clones take up around a tenth. General study findings and limits: Each seasonal flu vaccination may recruit only limited new T cells, authors suggested.

This sequence originates from a man aged 45-65 years who received an inactivated influenza vaccine. The V gene is TRBV6-1, the J gene TRBJ1-2, with D maybe TRBD1 (5 bases). The sample here was PBMCs from blood, taken 11 to 12 days after vaccination. The CDR3 nucleotides read TGTGCCAGCAGTCCGACTCAGGGTTCAGGCTATGGCTACACCTTC. Residues: CASSPTQGSGYGYTF.